The sequence of this T cell receptor (beta chain) was determined in a study of graft-versus-host responses after intestinal transplantation. The data were produced by immunoSEQ multiplex PCR, yet TCRdb's version contains in-frame clones alone and is incomplete. The repertoire holds more than 20,000 clones, with roughly nine tenths as singletons. General observations from the study: Recipient marrow showed GvH clones, some seen first in ileum or blood.

The germline V gene encodes CDR1 MNHEY and CDR2 SVGAGI. V was trimmed by 5 bases and J by 10 bases, leaving 20 bases between them. The CDR3 is made up of 14 amino acids. Concerning this clone itself: Antigen specificity is unknown.

The sequence was obtained from a human patient who received an intestinal transplant, so some T cells may come from the graft donor. The source was PBMCs, collected roughly 65 days after intestinal transplantation. V usage is TRBV6-5 and J usage is TRBJ1-2; weak D call: TRBD1 (5 bases). The CDR3 loop reads CASSPWQGRFDYTF. The CDR3 nucleotides are TGTGCCAGCAGTCCATGGCAGGGTCGTTTTGACTACACCTTC.